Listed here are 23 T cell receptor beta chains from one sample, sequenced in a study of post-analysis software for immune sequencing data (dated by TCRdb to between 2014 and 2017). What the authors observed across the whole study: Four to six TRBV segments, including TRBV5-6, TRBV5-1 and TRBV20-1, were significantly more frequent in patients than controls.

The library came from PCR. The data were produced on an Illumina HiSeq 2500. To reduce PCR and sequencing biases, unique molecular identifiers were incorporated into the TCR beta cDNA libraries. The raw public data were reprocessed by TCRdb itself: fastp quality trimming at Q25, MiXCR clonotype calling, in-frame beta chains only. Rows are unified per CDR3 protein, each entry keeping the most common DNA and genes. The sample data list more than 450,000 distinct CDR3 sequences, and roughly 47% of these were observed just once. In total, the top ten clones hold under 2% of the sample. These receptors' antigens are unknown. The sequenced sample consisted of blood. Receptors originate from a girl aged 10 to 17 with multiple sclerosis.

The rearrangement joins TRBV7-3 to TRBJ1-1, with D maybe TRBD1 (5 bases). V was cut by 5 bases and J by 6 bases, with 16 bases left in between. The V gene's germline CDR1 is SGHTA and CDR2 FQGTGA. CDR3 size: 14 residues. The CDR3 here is CASSPIRVLSEAFF. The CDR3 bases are TGTGCCAGCAGCCCTATCAGGGTTTTGTCTGAAGCTTTCTTT.

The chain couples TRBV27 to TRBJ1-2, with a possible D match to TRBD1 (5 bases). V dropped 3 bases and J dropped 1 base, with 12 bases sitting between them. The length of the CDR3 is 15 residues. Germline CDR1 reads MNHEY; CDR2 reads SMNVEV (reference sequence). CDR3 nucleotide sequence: TGTGCCAGCAGTTTGATTGGACACCATAACTATGGCTACACCTTC. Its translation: CASSLIGHHNYGYTF.

Here the CDR3 reads CASSVNDGTGLQETQYF. The DNA of the CDR3 is TGTGCCAGCAGCGTAAACGATGGAACCGGTCTCCAAGAGACCCAGTACTTC. The chain couples TRBV6-1 to TRBJ2-5; D is unclear. Germline assignment: CDR1 MNHNS and CDR2 SASEGT. The CDR3 extends over 17 amino acids. V shed 6 bases and J shed 1 base, with 21 bases lying between them.

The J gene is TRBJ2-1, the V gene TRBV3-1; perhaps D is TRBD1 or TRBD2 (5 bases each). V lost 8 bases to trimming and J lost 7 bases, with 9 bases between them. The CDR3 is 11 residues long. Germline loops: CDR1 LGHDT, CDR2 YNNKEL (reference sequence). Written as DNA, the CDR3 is TGTGCCAGCGGCTGGGGGAATGAGCAGTTCTTC. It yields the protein CASGWGNEQFF.

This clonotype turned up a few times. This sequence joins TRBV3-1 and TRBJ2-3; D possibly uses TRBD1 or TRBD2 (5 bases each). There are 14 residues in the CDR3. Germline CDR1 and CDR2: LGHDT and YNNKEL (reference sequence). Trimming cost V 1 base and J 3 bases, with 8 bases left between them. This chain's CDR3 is CASSQAGPTDTQYF. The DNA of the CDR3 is TGTGCCAGCAGCCAAGCGGGGCCTACAGATACGCAGTATTTT.

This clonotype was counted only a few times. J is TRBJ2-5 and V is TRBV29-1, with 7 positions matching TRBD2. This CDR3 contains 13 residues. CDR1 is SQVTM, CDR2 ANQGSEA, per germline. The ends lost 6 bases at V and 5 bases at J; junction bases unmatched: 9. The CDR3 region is CSVPGTTEETQYF. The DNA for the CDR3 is TGCAGCGTCCCTGGGACTACGGAGGAGACCCAGTACTTC.

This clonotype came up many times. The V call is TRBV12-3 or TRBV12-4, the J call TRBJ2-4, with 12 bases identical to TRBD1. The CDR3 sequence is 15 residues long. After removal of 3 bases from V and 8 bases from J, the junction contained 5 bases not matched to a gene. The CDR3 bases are TGTGCCAGCAGTTTGGGACAGGGGGCCTTTGACATTCAGTACTTC. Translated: CASSLGQGAFDIQYF.

For the CDR3, the DNA is TGCGCCAGCAGCTTCGACTTCCCGAACACTGAAGCTTTCTTT. It specifies CASSFDFPNTEAFF. The chain uses TRBV5-1 and TRBJ1-1; D uncertain. Per the germline V gene, CDR1 is SGHRS and CDR2 is YFSETQ. Trimming left V 2 bases short and J 1 base short, with 9 bases between. The CDR3 runs to 14 residues.

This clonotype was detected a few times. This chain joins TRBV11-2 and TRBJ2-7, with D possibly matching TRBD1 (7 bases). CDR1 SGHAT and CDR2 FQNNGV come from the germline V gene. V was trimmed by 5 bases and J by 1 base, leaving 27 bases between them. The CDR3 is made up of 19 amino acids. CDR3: CASSLGGTGTASGSYEQYF. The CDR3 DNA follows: TGTGCCAGCAGCCTTGGAGGGACCGGGACAGCTTCGGGTTCCTACGAGCAGTACTTC.

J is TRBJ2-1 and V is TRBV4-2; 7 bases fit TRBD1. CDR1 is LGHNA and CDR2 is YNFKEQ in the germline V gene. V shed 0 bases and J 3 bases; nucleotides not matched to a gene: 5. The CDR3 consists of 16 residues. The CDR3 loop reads CASSQEAGGNYNEQFF. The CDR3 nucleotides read TGTGCCAGCAGCCAAGAGGCAGGGGGTAACTACAATGAGCAGTTCTTC.

Here the CDR3 reads CASSFLAGAPDEQYF. In DNA, the CDR3 is TGTGCCAGCAGTTTCCTAGCGGGAGCCCCAGACGAGCAGTACTTC. The chain is built from TRBV12-3 or TRBV12-4 and TRBJ2-7; 10 bases are a match to TRBD2. The CDR3 length is 15 residues. Trimming removed 3 bases from V and 5 bases from J; junction bases left unmatched: 7.

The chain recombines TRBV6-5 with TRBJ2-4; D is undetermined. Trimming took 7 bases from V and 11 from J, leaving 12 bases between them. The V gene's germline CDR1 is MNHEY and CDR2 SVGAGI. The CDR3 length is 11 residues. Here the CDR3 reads CASTLGRLQYF. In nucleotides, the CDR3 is TGTGCCAGCACCTTGGGAAGACTTCAGTACTTC.

CDR3 protein: CASSRTFGLAKNIQYF. The DNA for the CDR3 is TGTGCCAGCAGCCGCACATTCGGACTAGCCAAAAACATTCAGTACTTC. V is TRBV11-2 and J is TRBJ2-4, with a tentative D call TRBD2 (5 bases). Germline CDR1 and CDR2: SGHAT and FQNNGV. This CDR3 contains 16 residues. V lost 5 bases to trimming and J lost 0 bases, with 14 bases between them.

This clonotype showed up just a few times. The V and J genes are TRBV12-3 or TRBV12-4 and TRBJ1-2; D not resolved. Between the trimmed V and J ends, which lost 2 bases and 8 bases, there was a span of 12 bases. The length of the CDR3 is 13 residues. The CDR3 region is CASSLSPAGGYTF. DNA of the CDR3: TGTGCCAGCAGTTTAAGTCCGGCTGGGGGCTACACCTTC.

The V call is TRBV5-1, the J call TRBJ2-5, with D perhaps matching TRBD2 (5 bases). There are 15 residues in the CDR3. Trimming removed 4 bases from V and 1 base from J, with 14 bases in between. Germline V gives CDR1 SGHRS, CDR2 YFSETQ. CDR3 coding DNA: TGCGCCAGCAGCGATCGACTAACTAGCCAAGAGACCCAGTACTTC. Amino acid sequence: CASSDRLTSQETQYF.

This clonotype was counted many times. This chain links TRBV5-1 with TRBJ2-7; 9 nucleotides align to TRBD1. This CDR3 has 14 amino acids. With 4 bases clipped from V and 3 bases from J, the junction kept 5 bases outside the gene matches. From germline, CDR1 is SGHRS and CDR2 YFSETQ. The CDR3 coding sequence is TGCGCCAGCAGCATTGGGACAGGGCACTACGAGCAGTACTTC. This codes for CASSIGTGHYEQYF.

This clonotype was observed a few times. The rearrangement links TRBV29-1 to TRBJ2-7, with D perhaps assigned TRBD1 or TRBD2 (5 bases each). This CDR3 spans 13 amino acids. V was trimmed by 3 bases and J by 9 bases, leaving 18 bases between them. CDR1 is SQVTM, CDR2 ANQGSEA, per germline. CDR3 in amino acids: CSVEISGRRAQYF. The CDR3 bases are TGCAGCGTTGAGATATCGGGACGTCGCGCGCAGTACTTC.

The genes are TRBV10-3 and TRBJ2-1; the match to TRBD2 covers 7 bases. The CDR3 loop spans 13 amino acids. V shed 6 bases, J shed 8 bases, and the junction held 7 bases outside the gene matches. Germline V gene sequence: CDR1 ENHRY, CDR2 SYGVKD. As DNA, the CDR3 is TGTGCCATCAGGTTGGCGGGAGAGGATGAGCAGTTCTTC. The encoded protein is CAIRLAGEDEQFF.

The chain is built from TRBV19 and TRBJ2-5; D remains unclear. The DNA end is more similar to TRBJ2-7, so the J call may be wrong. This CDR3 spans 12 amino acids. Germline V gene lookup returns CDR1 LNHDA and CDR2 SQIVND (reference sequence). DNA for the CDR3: TGTGCCAGTAGTCGGAGCCTCTACGAGCAGTACTTC. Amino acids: CASSRSLYEQYF.

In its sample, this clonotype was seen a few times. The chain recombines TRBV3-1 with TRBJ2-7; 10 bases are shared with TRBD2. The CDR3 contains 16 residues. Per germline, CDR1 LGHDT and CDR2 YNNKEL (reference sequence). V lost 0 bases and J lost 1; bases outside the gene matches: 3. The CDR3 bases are TGTGCCAGCAGCCAAGAGACTAGCGGGCAATCCTACGAGCAGTACTTC. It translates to CASSQETSGQSYEQYF.

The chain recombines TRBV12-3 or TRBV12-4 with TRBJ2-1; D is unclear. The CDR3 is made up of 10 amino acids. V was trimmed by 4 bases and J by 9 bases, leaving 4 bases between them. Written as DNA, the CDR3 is TGTGCCAGCAGTTCCGGTGAGCAGTTCTTC. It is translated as CASSSGEQFF.

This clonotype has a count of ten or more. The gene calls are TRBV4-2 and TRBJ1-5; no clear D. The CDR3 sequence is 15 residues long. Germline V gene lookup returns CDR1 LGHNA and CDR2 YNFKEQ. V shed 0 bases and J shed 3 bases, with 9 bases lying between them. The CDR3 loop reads CASSQDRRSNQPQHF. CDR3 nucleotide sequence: TGTGCCAGCAGCCAAGACAGGCGGTCCAATCAGCCCCAGCATTTT.

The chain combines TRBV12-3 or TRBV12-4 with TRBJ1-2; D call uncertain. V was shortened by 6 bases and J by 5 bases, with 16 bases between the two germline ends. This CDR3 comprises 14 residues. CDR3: CASSVLAGRYGYTF. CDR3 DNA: TGTGCCAGCAGCGTCCTTGCGGGCCGGTATGGCTACACCTTC.